This TCR beta chain was retrieved from a study of cytomegalovirus exposure and HLA in healthy donors. The donors formed part of the approximately 120-subject validation cohort, distinct from the roughly 630-subject first cohort. The CDR3 runs to 16 residues. Trimming left V 6 bases short and J 0 bases short, with 15 bases between. CDR1 is MDHEN and CDR2 is SYDVKM in the germline V gene. This table comes from immunoSEQ multiplex PCR, and its TCRdb copy is limited to in-frame clones, with some not included. The table lists fewer than 130,000 clones, over 75% of them singletons, with about 1.5% in the top ten.

J is TRBJ2-4 and V is TRBV28; D is ambiguous. This sequence originates from a woman in her twenties or thirties in good health and CMV-seropositive. Specimen: PBMCs. The CDR3 region has the DNA TGTGCCAGCAGCTATGCCCGTGGGCTAGCCAAAAACATTCAGTACTTC. Translation: CASSYARGLAKNIQYF. The whole variable domain, remainder taken from reference TRBV28 and TRBJ2-4, is DVKVTQSSRYLVKRTGEKVFLECVQDMDHENMFWYRQDPGLGLRLIYFSYDVKMKEKGDIPEGYSVSREKKERFSLILESASTNQTSMYLCASSYARGLAKNIQYFGAGTRLSVL.